Listed below are T cell receptor beta chains from one sample, sequenced in a study of blood T cell repertoires in COVID-19. Generated by immunoSEQ multiplex PCR, the TCRdb table keeps only in-frame clones and is missing some. The table includes 65,000 to 85,000 clones, approximately 89% detected once. The sample taken for sequencing was peripheral blood. The origin of the receptors is a man aged 50-60 years with active COVID-19. The CDR3 runs from the conserved cysteine through the conserved F or W. D genes are given only for firm matches. Size values are once, few and many counts, or a class for expanded clones, and some rows have none.

>TRBJ2-5|once|.|TRBV19
CASSIPGLETQYF
TGTGCCAGTAGTATCCCAGGGCTCGAGACCCAGTACTTC
>TRBJ2-7|.|TRBD1|TRBV5-1
CASSLVRDSYEQYF
TGCGCCAGCAGCTTGGTCCGGGACAGCTACGAGCAGTACTTC
>TRBJ2-5|.|.|TRBV6-5
CASSYSWGHQETQYF
TGTGCCAGCAGTTACTCGTGGGGGCACCAAGAGACCCAGTACTTC
>TRBJ1-1|.|TRBD1|TRBV18
CASSLGTGNTEAFF
TGTGCCAGCTCACTTGGGACAGGTAACACTGAAGCTTTCTTT
>TRBJ1-2|.|.|TRBV14
CASSQVSGAGYTF
TGTGCCAGCAGCCAAGTGTCAGGGGCTGGCTACACCTTC
>TRBJ2-3|.|TRBD1|TRBV5-1
CASSQQGQSTDTQYF
TGCGCCAGCAGCCAACAGGGGCAGAGCACAGATACGCAGTATTTT
>TRBJ1-1|.|.|TRBV2
CASSERGNTEAFF
TGTGCCAGCAGTGAGCGGGGGAACACTGAAGCTTTCTTT
>TRBJ1-2|.|TRBD1|TRBV5-1
CASSLAARQGLGYTF
TGCGCCAGCAGCTTGGCTGCCCGACAGGGGTTAGGCTACACCTTC
>TRBJ2-7|once|TRBD1|TRBV7-2
CASSFGTGREQYF
TGTGCCAGCAGCTTTGGGACAGGGCGCGAGCAGTACTTC
>TRBJ1-2|.|.|TRBV4-3
CASSLLTGGVGYGYTF
TGCGCCAGCAGCCTCCTTACTGGGGGGGTGGGCTATGGCTACACCTTC
>TRBJ1-4|.|TRBD1|TRBV7-9
CASSMWTGGNEKLFF
TGTGCCAGCAGCATGTGGACAGGGGGGAATGAAAAACTGTTTTTT
>TRBJ1-1|.|.|TRBV4-1
CASSQGGWTVNTEAFF
TGCGCCAGCAGCCAAGGAGGGTGGACGGTGAACACTGAAGCTTTCTTT
>TRBJ1-4|.|.|TRBV2
CASKVGRENEKLFF
TGTGCCAGCAAAGTAGGGAGGGAGAATGAAAAACTGTTTTTT